This TCR beta chain was identified during a study of OX40 agonist ivuxolimab in advanced cancers. The study in broad terms: Ivuxolimab was an agonistic, fully human IgG2 monoclonal antibody directed against OX40 (CD134), a costimulatory receptor. Of the approximately 50 patients in dose escalation, some 19 had hepatocellular carcinoma, some 15 had melanoma, 9 had renal cell carcinoma and 9 had head and neck cancer. Partial responses occurred in three dose-escalation patients, of whom one had hepatocellular carcinoma and two had cutaneous melanoma. Patients were allowed to have had prior anti-PD-1, anti-PD-L1 or anti-CTLA-4 therapy, and 40% of the dose-escalation patients had been treated with checkpoint inhibitors. Intravenous ivuxolimab was administered to patients every 2 weeks at six dose levels: 0.01, 0.1, 0.3, 1.5, 3 and 10 mg/kg. The paper describes the monotherapy dose-escalation part (N ≈ 52 patients) of the phase I trial of ivuxolimab. In the dose-escalation cohort, over 65% of patients were male, and the mean age was about 55 years, with a range of roughly 20 to 85. Peripheral TCRbeta sequencing was intended to test whether TCR sequence diversity was altered and clonal T-cell expansion was caused by ivuxolimab. Study-level results and caveats: Which antigens the clonally expanded peripheral T cells were specific for was not determined. In the 0.1-3.0 mg/kg groups, partial responders had among the lowest normalized peripheral clonal expansion, particularly in CD8+ T cells. After ivuxolimab, expanded clones were on average more numerous among CD8+ T cells than among CD4+ T cells. At doses of 0.1 to 3.0 mg/kg, clonal expansion of both CD4+ and CD8+ T cells in blood was seen between baseline and week 6. Low levels of normalized T-cell clonal expansion were also shown by some nonresponding patients.

The junction shows trimming of 6 bases on V and 3 bases on J, plus 8 bases between the germline ends. The CDR1 and CDR2 encoded by the germline V gene are SNHLY and FYNNEI. The CDR3, cysteine through phenylalanine, is 12 amino acids long. The only DNA kept is the CDR3, 36 bases in frame from the first base. Genomic DNA was isolated from the sorted cells so that the TCRbeta CDR3 region could be sequenced. The immunoSEQ Assay was used for sequencing of TCRbeta CDR3 regions. In TCRdb, the immuneACCESS table is reduced to in-frame sequences with V and J assigned. These tables do not hold every clone; where another copy was compared, an unresolved V gene accounts for under half, and the others remain unexplained. The table for this sample lists about 79,000 clones; around 80% of them were counted only once. The leading ten clones occupy roughly 0.5% of the sample. The trial excluded patients who had a history of autoimmune disease or were on systemic immunosuppression. Peripheral blood for TCR sequencing was collected from all dose cohorts at baseline, on cycle 4 day 1, and on cycle 7 day 1. The samples were taken from a phase I, first-in-human, multicenter, open-label dose-escalation trial of ivuxolimab. Adults with locally advanced or metastatic head and neck squamous cell, hepatocellular, melanoma or renal cell carcinoma were enrolled in the trial. Before TCR sequencing, CD4+ and CD8+ T cells were separately sorted from peripheral blood.

This clone has only a few counts. Its antigen remains undetermined. No base quality values were provided; no much bigger clone lies one nucleotide off. The chain employs TRBV2 and TRBJ1-2, with a tentative D gene TRBD1 over 5 matching bases. The sample here was CD4+ or CD8+ T cells sorted from blood, taken in a trial of the OX40 agonist ivuxolimab. This clonotype originated in an adult with an advanced solid tumor such as melanoma, head and neck, liver or kidney cancer. Here the CDR3 is given as CASSPRDYGYTF. In nucleotides, the sequence is TGTGCCAGCAGCCCCAGGGACTATGGCTACACCTTC. The CDR3 plus the reference TRBV2 and TRBJ1-2 genes for the other parts give the full variable domain: EPEVTQTPSHQVTQMGQEVILRCVPISNHLYFYWYRQILGQKVEFLVSFYNNEISEKSEIFDDQFSVERPDGSNFTLKIRSTKLEDSAMYFCASSPRDYGYTFGSGTRLTVV.